The following is a TCR beta chain sequence with its context. Antigen: not known. Measured with immunoSEQ multiplex PCR; TCRdb has only the in-frame clones, and not every one. The data contain about 24,000 clones, about 73% of them singletons. This specimen comes from a study of CD4 T cells in relation to SARS-CoV-2 and coronaviruses. The overall study: ViraFEST: approximately ten-day antigen culture of PBMCs, then TCR beta CDR3 sequencing. Negative control cultures got HIV-1 Nef peptides or no peptide.

Study-level points and caveats: Around 60% of donors had memory CD4+ clonotypes crossrecognizing SARS-CoV-2 and common cold coronavirus spike.

J lost 5 bases, V lost 6 bases, and 5 bases had no gene match. This CDR3 is built from 16 residues. CDR1 and CDR2 from the germline V gene are MNHNY and SVGAGI (reference sequence). Before the COVID-19 pandemic, during about 2011-2019, CD4+ T cells were taken from unexposed donors. After 10 to 11 days of culture, CD4+ T cells were isolated. Two million PBMCs per well were cultured with approximately 9.5 IU/ml IL-2. The origin of this receptor is a human donor in good health. The chain employs TRBV6-6 and TRBJ1-6; 12 bases line up with TRBD1. Specimen: CD4+ T cells from PBMCs, cultured in vitro. The CDR3 sequence: CASSRGQGAHNSPLHF. CDR3 bases: TGTGCCAGCAGCAGGGGACAGGGGGCGCATAATTCACCCCTCCACTTT.